Listed below are T cell receptor beta chains from one sample, sequenced in a study of shared clonotypes between healthy human individuals. Using immunoSEQ multiplex PCR, the repertoire was profiled, and TCRdb retains in-frame clones only, with some absent. This table has about a million clones, around 77% appearing once. Input material: memory CD4+ T cells from PBMCs. These receptors were taken from a man aged 18 to 30 in good health. Some clones in this sample may be carry-over from other donors' samples. Both conserved end residues are part of each CDR3. The D gene is left open where the match is weak. The listing skips clone size in some rows; elsewhere it reads once, few, many or a size class.

V: TRBV6-6; J: TRBJ2-5; size: -; D: -; DNA: TGTGCCAGCGGCAGGTCCCAAGAGACCCAGTACTTC; CDR3: CASGRSQETQYF
V: TRBV7-3; J: TRBJ1-6; size: -; D: -; DNA: TGTGCCAGCAGCCCCATCGTGCAGGCGAATTCACCCCTCCACTTT; CDR3: CASSPIVQANSPLHF
V: TRBV6-5; J: TRBJ2-7; size: -; D: TRBD1; DNA: TGTGCCAGCAGCCCTCGACAGGGGTCTATCTACGAGCAGTACTTC; CDR3: CASSPRQGSIYEQYF
V: TRBV5-1; J: TRBJ2-7; size: -; D: -; DNA: TGCGCCAGCAGCTTCGGGGGAGACGAGCAGTACTTC; CDR3: CASSFGGDEQYF
V: TRBV27; J: TRBJ2-6; size: once; D: TRBD2; DNA: TGTGCCAGCAGGCCGGGACTAGCGGGCGTCCTGACTTTC; CDR3: CASRPGLAGVLTF
V: TRBV2; J: TRBJ2-4; size: -; D: TRBD2; DNA: TGTGCCAGCGAGCGGGGAGGAAAGGACATTCAGTACTTC; CDR3: CASERGGKDIQYF
V: TRBV27; J: TRBJ2-1; size: -; D: TRBD2; DNA: TGTGCCAGCAGATTGAGGCTAGCGGGGTACAATGAGCAGTTCTTC; CDR3: CASRLRLAGYNEQFF
V: TRBV5-1; J: TRBJ1-2; size: -; D: TRBD1; DNA: TGCGCCAGCAGCGCTACACCGGGACAGGGAGACTATGGCTACACCTTC; CDR3: CASSATPGQGDYGYTF
V: TRBV6-1; J: TRBJ2-2; size: -; D: TRBD2; DNA: TGTGCCAGCGAAACTAGCGGGGCCACCGGGGAGCTGTTTTTT; CDR3: CASETSGATGELFF
V: TRBV18; J: TRBJ1-1; size: -; D: -; DNA: TGTGCCAGCTCACCATTGGAGGGGCGGACTGAAGCTTTCTTT; CDR3: CASSPLEGRTEAFF
V: TRBV5-4; J: TRBJ2-1; size: -; D: -; DNA: TGTGCCAGCAGCTTGGCCACTAGCAGTGAGCAGTTCTTC; CDR3: CASSLATSSEQFF
V: TRBV28; J: TRBJ2-7; size: few; D: -; DNA: TGTGCCAGCAGTTTTTTGGCGGCGGGATACGAGCAGTACTTC; CDR3: CASSFLAAGYEQYF
V: TRBV5-1; J: TRBJ2-2; size: -; D: TRBD1; DNA: TGCGCCAGCAGACGGACAGGGATAGACACCGGGGAGCTGTTTTTT; CDR3: CASRRTGIDTGELFF
V: TRBV7-9; J: TRBJ1-3; size: -; D: -; DNA: TGTGCCAGCAGCTTCGGCGTGACTGGAAACACCATATATTTT; CDR3: CASSFGVTGNTIYF
V: TRBV19; J: TRBJ1-5; size: -; D: -; DNA: TGTGCCAGTAGTCTGGCCTCTTTAAGCAATCAGCCCCAGCATTTT; CDR3: CASSLASLSNQPQHF
V: TRBV11-2; J: TRBJ2-1; size: -; D: -; DNA: TGTGCCAGCAGCCTATTCTACAATGAGCAGTTCTTC; CDR3: CASSLFYNEQFF
V: TRBV12-2; J: TRBJ2-1; size: -; D: -; DNA: TGTGCAAGTCGCTTAGGTCTCAGGTTTTGTTACAATGAGCAGTTCTTC; CDR3: CASRLGLRFCYNEQFF
V: TRBV11-2; J: TRBJ2-7; size: -; D: -; DNA: TGTGCCAGCAGCTTAAGGGAGGGGGCTTTGGTGCAGTACTTC; CDR3: CASSLREGALVQYF
V: TRBV19; J: TRBJ1-4; size: -; D: TRBD1; DNA: TGTGCCAGCCAAAATCGGGGGACAGGAAACGAAAAACTGTTTTTT; CDR3: CASQNRGTGNEKLFF
V: TRBV5-4; J: TRBJ1-3; size: -; D: -; DNA: TGTGCCAGCGGCGGCGGGAAGGGCAGTGGAAACACCATATATTTT; CDR3: CASGGGKGSGNTIYF
V: TRBV7-2; J: TRBJ1-1; size: many; D: TRBD1; DNA: TGTGCCAGCAGCTCGGGACAGTTCGGTGAAGCTTTCTTT; CDR3: CASSSGQFGEAFF
V: TRBV10-3; J: TRBJ1-4; size: once; D: TRBD1; DNA: TGTGCCATCGCTCCGGGACAGGGGACTGAAAAACTGTTTTTT; CDR3: CAIAPGQGTEKLFF
V: TRBV5-1; J: TRBJ1-1; size: once; D: -; DNA: TGCGCCAGCAGCTTGGTGGCCAGGATGAACACTGAAGCTTTCTTT; CDR3: CASSLVARMNTEAFF
V: TRBV28; J: TRBJ1-2; size: -; D: -; DNA: TGTGCCAGCACTCGACGAGAGGGAGCTGGCTACACCTTC; CDR3: CASTRREGAGYTF
V: TRBV18; J: TRBJ2-7; size: -; D: TRBD1; DNA: TGTGCCAGCTCGTCGGGACAGGGCTTCGACGAGCAGTACTTC; CDR3: CASSSGQGFDEQYF
V: TRBV30; J: TRBJ1-1; size: once; D: TRBD1; DNA: TGTGCCTGGAGTACAAGGACAGGCCTCCTTGGTGTGGCTTTCTTT; CDR3: CAWSTRTGLLGVAFF
V: TRBV27; J: TRBJ2-3; size: -; D: -; DNA: TGTGCCAGCAGTCGCAGTCTTAAGGGATCCACAGATACGCAGTATTTT; CDR3: CASSRSLKGSTDTQYF
V: TRBV2; J: TRBJ2-7; size: once; D: TRBD2; DNA: TGTGCCAGCAGTGAAGGGACTAGCGGGCCTACGTACGAGCAGTACTTC; CDR3: CASSEGTSGPTYEQYF
V: TRBV27; J: TRBJ2-1; size: many; D: -; DNA: TGTGCCAGCAGTTTATCCCGCTCCTACAATGAGCAGTTCTTC; CDR3: CASSLSRSYNEQFF
V: TRBV9; J: TRBJ2-1; size: -; D: TRBD2; DNA: TGTGCCAGCAGCGCACTAGCGGGAGGGCCCAATGAGCAGTTCTTC; CDR3: CASSALAGGPNEQFF
V: TRBV28; J: TRBJ1-2; size: -; D: -; DNA: TGTGCCAGCAGTTTTCTTCAGGGCCATCTATCAAACTATGGCTACACCTTC; CDR3: CASSFLQGHLSNYGYTF
V: TRBV11-2; J: TRBJ2-5; size: -; D: -; DNA: TGTGCCAGCAGCTTCGGGGCGGGGGAGACCCAGTACTTC; CDR3: CASSFGAGETQYF
V: TRBV27; J: TRBJ2-1; size: -; D: -; DNA: TGTGCCAGCAGAAAGGAGGTCGCCTACAATGAGCAGTTCTTC; CDR3: CASRKEVAYNEQFF
V: TRBV6-5; J: TRBJ1-2; size: once; D: TRBD1; DNA: TGTGCCAGCAGTCGACTCGCAGGGGGCTATGGCTACACCTTC; CDR3: CASSRLAGGYGYTF
V: TRBV7-9; J: TRBJ2-3; size: -; D: -; DNA: TGTGCCAGCAGCTTTTTCACAGATACGCAGTATTTT; CDR3: CASSFFTDTQYF
V: TRBV4-1; J: TRBJ2-3; size: -; D: TRBD2; DNA: TGCGCCAGCAGCTCGGGGACTAGCCAGAGCACAGATACGCAGTATTTT; CDR3: CASSSGTSQSTDTQYF
V: TRBV6-1; J: TRBJ2-1; size: few; D: -; DNA: TGTGCCAGCAGCGAGGTAGCAGAGACCTACAATGAGCAGTTCTTC; CDR3: CASSEVAETYNEQFF
V: TRBV29-1; J: TRBJ1-2; size: -; D: -; DNA: TGCAGCGTTGGGGCATTGACCCCCCCCTATGGCTACACCTTC; CDR3: CSVGALTPPYGYTF
V: TRBV30; J: TRBJ1-5; size: many; D: TRBD1; DNA: TGTGCCTGGAGTTCGACAGGGACTATGTTAGGGAGCAATCAGCCCCAGCATTTT; CDR3: CAWSSTGTMLGSNQPQHF
V: TRBV7-9; J: TRBJ1-1; size: -; D: -; DNA: TGTGCCAGCAGCACCCCAGCGGGCATGAACACTGAAGCTTTCTTT; CDR3: CASSTPAGMNTEAFF
V: TRBV5-1; J: TRBJ2-7; size: -; D: TRBD1; DNA: TGCGCCAGCAGCTCGACAGGGGTCAACGAGCAGTACTTC; CDR3: CASSSTGVNEQYF
V: TRBV9; J: TRBJ2-1; size: -; D: -; DNA: TGTGCCAGCAGCGCCAGAGTAGGGACAGAGCAGTTCTTC; CDR3: CASSARVGTEQFF
V: TRBV7-2; J: TRBJ2-3; size: -; D: TRBD2; DNA: TGTGCCAGCAGCTCCAGCGGGGCAGATACGCAGTATTTT; CDR3: CASSSSGADTQYF
V: TRBV2; J: TRBJ2-7; size: -; D: -; DNA: TGTGCCAGCAGCAGGGGCTACGAGCAGTACTTC; CDR3: CASSRGYEQYF
V: TRBV6-6; J: TRBJ1-1; size: few; D: -; DNA: TGTGCCAGCAGACAGGATCTGAACACTGAAGCTTTCTTT; CDR3: CASRQDLNTEAFF
V: TRBV9; J: TRBJ2-5; size: -; D: -; DNA: TGTGCCAGCAGCCCCCGGCGGGACGGTGGAGAGACCCAGTACTTC; CDR3: CASSPRRDGGETQYF
V: TRBV6-5; J: TRBJ1-1; size: -; D: -; DNA: TGTGCCAGCAGCCAGAGGGGAGCGAACACTGAAGCTTTCTTT; CDR3: CASSQRGANTEAFF